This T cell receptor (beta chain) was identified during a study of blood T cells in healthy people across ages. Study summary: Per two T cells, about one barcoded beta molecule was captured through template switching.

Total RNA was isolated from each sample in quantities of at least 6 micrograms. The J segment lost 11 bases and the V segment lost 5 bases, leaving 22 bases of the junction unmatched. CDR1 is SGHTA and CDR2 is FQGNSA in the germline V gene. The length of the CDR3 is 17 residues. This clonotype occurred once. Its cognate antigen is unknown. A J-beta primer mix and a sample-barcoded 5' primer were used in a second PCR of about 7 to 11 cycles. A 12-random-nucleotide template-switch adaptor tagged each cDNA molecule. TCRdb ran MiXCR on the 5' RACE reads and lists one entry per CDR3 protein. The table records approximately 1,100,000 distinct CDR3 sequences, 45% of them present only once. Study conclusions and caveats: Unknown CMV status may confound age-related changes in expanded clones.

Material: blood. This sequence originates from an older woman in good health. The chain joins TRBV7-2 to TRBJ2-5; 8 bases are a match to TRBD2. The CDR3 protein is CASSLSGGAGGDNEQYF. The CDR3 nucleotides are TGTGCCAGCAGCCTGTCGGGTGGGGCGGGAGGCGACAATGAGCAGTACTTC.